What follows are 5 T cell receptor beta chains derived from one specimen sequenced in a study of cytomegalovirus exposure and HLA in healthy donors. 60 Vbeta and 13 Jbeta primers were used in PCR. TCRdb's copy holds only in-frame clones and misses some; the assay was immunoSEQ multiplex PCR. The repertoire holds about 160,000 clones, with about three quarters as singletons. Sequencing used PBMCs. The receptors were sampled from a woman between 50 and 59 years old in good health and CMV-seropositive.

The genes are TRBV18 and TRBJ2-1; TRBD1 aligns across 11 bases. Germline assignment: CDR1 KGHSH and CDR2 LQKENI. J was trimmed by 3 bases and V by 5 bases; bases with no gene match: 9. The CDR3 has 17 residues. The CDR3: CASSSTGTGGNYNEQFF. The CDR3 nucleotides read TGTGCCAGCTCATCAACCGGGACAGGGGGTAACTACAATGAGCAGTTCTTC.

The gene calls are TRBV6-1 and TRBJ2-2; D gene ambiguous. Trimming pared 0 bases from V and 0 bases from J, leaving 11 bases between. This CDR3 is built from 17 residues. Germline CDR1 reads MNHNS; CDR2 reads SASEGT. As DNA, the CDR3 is TGTGCCAGCAGTGAAGCGCTTCAAGGAGCGAACACCGGGGAGCTGTTTTTT. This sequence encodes CASSEALQGANTGELFF.

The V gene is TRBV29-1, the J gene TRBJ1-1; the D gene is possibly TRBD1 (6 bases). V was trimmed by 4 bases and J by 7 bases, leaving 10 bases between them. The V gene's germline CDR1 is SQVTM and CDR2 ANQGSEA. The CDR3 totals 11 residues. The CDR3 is CSVGTAREAFF. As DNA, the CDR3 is TGCAGCGTTGGGACAGCGCGTGAAGCTTTCTTT.

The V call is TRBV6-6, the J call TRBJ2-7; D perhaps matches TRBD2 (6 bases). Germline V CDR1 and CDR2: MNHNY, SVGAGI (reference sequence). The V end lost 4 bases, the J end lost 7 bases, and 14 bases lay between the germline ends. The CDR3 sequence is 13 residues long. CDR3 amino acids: CASSSLGAGEQYF. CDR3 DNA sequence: TGTGCCAGCAGTTCACTCGGGGCGGGAGAGCAGTACTTC.

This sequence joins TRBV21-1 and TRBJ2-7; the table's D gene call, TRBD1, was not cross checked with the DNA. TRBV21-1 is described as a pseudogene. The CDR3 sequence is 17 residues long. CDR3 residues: CASSHLGGRGFSYEQYF. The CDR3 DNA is TGTGCCAGCAGCCACCTCGGTGGCAGGGGCTTTTCCTACGAGCAGTACTTC.